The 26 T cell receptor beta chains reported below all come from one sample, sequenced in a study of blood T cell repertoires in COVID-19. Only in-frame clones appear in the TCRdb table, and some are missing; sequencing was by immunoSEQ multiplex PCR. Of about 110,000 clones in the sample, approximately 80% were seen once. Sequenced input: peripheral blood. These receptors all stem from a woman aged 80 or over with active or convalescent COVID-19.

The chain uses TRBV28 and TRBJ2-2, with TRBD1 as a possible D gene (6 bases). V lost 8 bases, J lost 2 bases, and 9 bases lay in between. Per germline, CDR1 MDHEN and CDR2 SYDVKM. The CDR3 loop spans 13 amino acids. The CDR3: CASDRINTGELFF. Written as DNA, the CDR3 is TGTGCCAGCGACAGGATCAACACCGGGGAGCTGTTTTTT.

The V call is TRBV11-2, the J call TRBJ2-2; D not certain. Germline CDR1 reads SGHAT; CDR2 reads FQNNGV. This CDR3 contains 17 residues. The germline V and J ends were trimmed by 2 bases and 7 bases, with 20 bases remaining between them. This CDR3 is CASSLISLRLRVGELFF. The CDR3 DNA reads TGTGCCAGCAGCTTAATCTCACTGCGGCTCCGAGTCGGGGAGCTGTTTTTT.

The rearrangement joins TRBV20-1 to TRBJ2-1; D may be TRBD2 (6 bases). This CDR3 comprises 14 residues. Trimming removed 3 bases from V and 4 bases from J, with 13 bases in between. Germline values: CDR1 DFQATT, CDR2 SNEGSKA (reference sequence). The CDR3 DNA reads TGCAGTGCTAGTTCGGCTAGCGCTTACAATGAGCAGTTCTTC. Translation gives CSASSASAYNEQFF.

The CDR3 loop is CASVGLAGVNEQYF. The CDR3 nucleotides read TGTGCCAGTGTGGGACTAGCGGGAGTTAACGAGCAGTACTTC. The chain has TRBV2 and TRBJ2-7, with 14 bases aligning to TRBD2. Germline trimming cut 9 bases from V and 5 bases from J; bases unmatched to any gene: 6. From germline, CDR1 is SNHLY and CDR2 FYNNEI. The CDR3 spans 14 residues.

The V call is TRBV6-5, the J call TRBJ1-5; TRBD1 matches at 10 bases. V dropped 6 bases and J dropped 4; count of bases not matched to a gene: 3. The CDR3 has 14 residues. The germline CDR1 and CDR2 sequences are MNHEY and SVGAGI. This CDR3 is CASRTGGRNQPQHF. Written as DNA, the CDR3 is TGTGCCAGCAGGACAGGGGGCAGGAATCAGCCCCAGCATTTT.

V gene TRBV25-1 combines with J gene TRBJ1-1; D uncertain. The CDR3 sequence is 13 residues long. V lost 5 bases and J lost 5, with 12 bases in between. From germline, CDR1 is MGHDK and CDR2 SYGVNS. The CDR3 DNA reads TGTGCCAGCAGTCTGCACTTCGAAACTGAAGCTTTCTTT. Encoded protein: CASSLHFETEAFF.

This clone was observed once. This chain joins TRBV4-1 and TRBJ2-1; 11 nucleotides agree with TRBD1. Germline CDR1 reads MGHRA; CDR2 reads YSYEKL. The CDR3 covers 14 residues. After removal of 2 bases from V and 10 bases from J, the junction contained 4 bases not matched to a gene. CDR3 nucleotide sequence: TGCGCCAGCAGCCAACCGGGACAGGGGGGCGAGCAGTTCTTC. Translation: CASSQPGQGGEQFF.

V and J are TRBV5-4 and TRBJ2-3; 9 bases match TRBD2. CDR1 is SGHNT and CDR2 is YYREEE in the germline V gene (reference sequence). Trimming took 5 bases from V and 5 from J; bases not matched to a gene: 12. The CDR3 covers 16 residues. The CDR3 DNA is TGTGCCAGCAGTCCAGCACCGGGACTAGCTAAAGATACGCAGTATTTT. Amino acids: CASSPAPGLAKDTQYF. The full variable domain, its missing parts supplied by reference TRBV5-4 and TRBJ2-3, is ETGVTQSPTHLIKTRGQQVTLRCSSQSGHNTVSWYQQALGQGPQFIFQYYREEENGRGNFPPRFSGLQFPNYSSELNVNALELDDSALYLCASSPAPGLAKDTQYFGPGTRLTVL.

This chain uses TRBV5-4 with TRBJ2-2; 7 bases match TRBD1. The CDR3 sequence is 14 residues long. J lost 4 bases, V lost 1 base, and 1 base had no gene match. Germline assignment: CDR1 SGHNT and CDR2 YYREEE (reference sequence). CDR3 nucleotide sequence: TGTGCCAGCAGCTTGACAGGGGCCACCGGGGAGCTGTTTTTT. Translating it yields CASSLTGATGELFF.

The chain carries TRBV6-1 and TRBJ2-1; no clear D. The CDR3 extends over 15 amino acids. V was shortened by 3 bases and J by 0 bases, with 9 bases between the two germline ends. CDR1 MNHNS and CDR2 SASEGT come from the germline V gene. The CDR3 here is CASSEKESSYNEQFF. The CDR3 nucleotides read TGTGCCAGCAGTGAGAAGGAGAGCTCCTACAATGAGCAGTTCTTC.

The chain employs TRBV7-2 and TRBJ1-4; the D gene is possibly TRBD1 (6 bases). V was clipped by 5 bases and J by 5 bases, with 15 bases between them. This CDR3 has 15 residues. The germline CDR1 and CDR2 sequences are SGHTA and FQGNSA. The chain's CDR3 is CASSPRQEVNEKLFF. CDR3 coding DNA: TGTGCCAGCAGCCCCCGACAGGAGGTAAATGAAAAACTGTTTTTT.

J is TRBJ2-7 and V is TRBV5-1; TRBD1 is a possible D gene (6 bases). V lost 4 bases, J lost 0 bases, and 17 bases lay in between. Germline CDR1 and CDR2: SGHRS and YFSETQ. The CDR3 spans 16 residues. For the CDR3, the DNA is TGCGCCAGCAGCGGCACCCGGGACACAAGCTCCTACGAGCAGTACTTC. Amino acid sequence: CASSGTRDTSSYEQYF.

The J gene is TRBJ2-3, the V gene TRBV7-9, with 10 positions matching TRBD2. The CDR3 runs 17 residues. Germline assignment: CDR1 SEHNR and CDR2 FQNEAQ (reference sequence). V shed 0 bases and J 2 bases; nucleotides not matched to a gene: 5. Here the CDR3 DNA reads TGTGCCAGCAGCTTAGCGCCACTAGCGGGATACACAGATACGCAGTATTTT. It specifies CASSLAPLAGYTDTQYF.

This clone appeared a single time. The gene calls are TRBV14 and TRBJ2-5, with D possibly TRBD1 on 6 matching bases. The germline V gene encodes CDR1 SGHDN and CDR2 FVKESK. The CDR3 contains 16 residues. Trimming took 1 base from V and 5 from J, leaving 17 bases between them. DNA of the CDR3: TGTGCCAGCAGCCAAGGGACAGCCAGGATTAGGGAGACCCAGTACTTC. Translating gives CASSQGTARIRETQYF.

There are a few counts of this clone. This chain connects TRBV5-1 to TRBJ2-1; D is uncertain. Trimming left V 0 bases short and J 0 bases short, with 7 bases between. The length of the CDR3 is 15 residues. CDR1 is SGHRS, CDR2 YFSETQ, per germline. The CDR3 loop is CASSLDANSYNEQFF. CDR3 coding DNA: TGCGCCAGCAGCTTGGACGCGAACTCCTACAATGAGCAGTTCTTC.

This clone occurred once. Written as DNA, the CDR3 is TGTGCCAGCAGTTTACAGGGGGCGAGTGCTGAAGCTTTCTTT. This gives the protein CASSLQGASAEAFF. This chain uses TRBV27 with TRBJ1-1; 8 nucleotides line up with TRBD1. The junction had 5 bases not matched to a gene; V was cut back by 2 bases and J by 6 bases. Germline CDR1 MNHEY, CDR2 SMNVEV (reference sequence). This CDR3 region has 14 residues.

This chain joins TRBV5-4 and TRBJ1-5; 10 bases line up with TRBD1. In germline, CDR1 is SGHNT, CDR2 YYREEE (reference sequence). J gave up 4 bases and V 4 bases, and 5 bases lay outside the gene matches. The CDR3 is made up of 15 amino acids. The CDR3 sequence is CASSPGQGGNQPQHF. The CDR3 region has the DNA TGTGCCAGCAGCCCAGGACAGGGGGGAAATCAGCCCCAGCATTTT.

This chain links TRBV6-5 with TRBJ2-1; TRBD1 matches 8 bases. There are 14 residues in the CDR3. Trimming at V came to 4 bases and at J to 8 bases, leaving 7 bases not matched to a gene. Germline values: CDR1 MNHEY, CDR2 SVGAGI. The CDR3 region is CASSSRTGLDEQFF. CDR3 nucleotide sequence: TGTGCCAGCAGTTCACGGACAGGGCTGGATGAGCAGTTCTTC.

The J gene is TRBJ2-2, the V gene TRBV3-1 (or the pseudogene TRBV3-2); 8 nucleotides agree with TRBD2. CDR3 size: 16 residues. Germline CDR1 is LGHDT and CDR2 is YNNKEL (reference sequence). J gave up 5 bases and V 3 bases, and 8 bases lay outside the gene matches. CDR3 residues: CASSQGGAGETGELFF. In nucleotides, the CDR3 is TGTGCCAGCAGCCAGGGGGGAGCGGGAGAGACCGGGGAGCTGTTTTTT.

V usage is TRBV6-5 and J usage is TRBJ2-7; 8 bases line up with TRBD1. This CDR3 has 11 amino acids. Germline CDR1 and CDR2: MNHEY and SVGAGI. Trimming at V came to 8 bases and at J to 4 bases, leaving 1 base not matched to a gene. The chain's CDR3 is CASRTGYEQYF. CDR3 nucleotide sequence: TGTGCCAGCCGGACAGGGTACGAGCAGTACTTC.

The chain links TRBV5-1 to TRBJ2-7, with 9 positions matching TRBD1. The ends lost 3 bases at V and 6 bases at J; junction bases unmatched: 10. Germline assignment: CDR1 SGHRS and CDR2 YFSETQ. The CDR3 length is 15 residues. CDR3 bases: TGCGCCAGCAGCTGGGGGGGACAGGGAGCTACCGAGCAGTACTTC. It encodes CASSWGGQGATEQYF.

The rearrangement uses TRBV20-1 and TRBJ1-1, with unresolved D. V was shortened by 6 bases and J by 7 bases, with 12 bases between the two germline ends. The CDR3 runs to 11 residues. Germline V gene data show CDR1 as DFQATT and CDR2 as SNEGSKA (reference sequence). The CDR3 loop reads CSAGVGFEAFF. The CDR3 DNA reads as TGCAGTGCCGGGGTCGGGTTTGAAGCTTTCTTT.

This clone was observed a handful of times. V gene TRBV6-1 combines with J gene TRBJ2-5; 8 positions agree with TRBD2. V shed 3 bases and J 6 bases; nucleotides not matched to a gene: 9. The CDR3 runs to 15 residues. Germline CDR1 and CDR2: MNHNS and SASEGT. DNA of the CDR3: TGTGCCAGCAGTGAGAATTCGGGAGGGCGCAAGACCCAGTACTTC. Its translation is CASSENSGGRKTQYF.

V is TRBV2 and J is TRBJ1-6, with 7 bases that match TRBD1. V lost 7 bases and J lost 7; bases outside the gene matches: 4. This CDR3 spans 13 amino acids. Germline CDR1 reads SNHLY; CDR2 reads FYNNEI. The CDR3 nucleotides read TGTGCCAGCAAGGTGACAGGGAATTCACCCCTCCACTTT. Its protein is CASKVTGNSPLHF.

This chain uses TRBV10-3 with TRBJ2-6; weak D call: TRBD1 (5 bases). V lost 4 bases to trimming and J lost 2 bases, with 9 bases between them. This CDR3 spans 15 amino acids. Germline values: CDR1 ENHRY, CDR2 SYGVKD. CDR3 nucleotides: TGTGCCATCAGTGGGCAGGGCCCTGGGGCCAACGTCCTGACTTTC. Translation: CAISGQGPGANVLTF.

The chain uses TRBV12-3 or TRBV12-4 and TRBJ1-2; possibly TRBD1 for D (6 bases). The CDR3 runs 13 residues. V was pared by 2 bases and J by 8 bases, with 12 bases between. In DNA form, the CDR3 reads TGTGCCAGCAGTTTACCAGGGGCTGTCGGCTACACCTTC. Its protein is CASSLPGAVGYTF.